This TCR beta chain derives from a study of ipilimumab plus nivolumab after autologous stem cell transplantation. Assay used: immunoSEQ multiplex PCR; TCRdb lists only in-frame clones, some missing. Of approximately 84,000 clones listed, about 83% were seen once; the top ten hold around 2%. The ends lost 6 bases at V and 2 bases at J; junction bases unmatched: 4. The V gene's germline CDR1 is MNHEY and CDR2 SVGAGI. The CDR3 runs to 14 residues. The sequencing here drew on PBMCs, taken in a trial of ipilimumab plus nivolumab as post-transplant consolidation. The receptor's source is a male donor with diffuse large B-cell lymphoma. The gene calls are TRBV6-5 and TRBJ2-7, with 10 bases matching TRBD2. In DNA, the CDR3 is TGTGCCAGCAGCCGACTAGCGGGTCCCTACGAGCAGTACTTC. It translates to CASSRLAGPYEQYF.